This T cell receptor beta chain is from a study of breast tumors, draining lymph nodes, adjacent tissues. In regard to this clonotype: As yet, its antigen is unknown. The DNA is left out, because the CDR3 cannot be placed on it with certainty; the CDR3 is given as TCRdb lists it.

A total of 22 residues make up the CDR3, ends included. CDR1 and CDR2 from the germline V gene are SNHLY and FYNNEI. Study-level findings and limits: Compared with basal-like, luminal-like tumors shared significantly more repertoire with nontumor tissue. Compared with lymph nodes, tumors were less diverse; compared with nontumor tissue, more. Data only fit, rather than demonstrated, lymph node origin of most tumor T cells.

TCRdb independently ran MiXCR on the multiplex PCR reads; one entry per CDR3 protein. The sample has 60,000 to 75,000 distinct CDR3 sequences; roughly 57% are singletons. This clonotype was obtained from a female donor with breast cancer. Some clones in this sample may be carry-over from other donors' samples. Sequences were obtained from breast tumor tissue. This chain joins TRBV2 and TRBJ1-2; the DNA was not used to check the table's D call, TRBD1. The CDR3 here is CASSETIRETQYFGPGTYGYTF.